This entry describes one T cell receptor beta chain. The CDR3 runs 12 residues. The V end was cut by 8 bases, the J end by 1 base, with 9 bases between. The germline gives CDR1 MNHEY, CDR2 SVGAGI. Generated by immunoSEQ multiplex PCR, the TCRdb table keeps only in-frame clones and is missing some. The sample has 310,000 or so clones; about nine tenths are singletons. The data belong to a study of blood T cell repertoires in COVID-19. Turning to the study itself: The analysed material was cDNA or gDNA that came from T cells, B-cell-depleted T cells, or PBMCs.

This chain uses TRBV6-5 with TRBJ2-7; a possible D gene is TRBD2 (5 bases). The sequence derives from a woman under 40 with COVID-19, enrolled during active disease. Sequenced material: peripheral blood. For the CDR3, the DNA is TGTGCCAGCCCGGGGAATTCCTACGAGCAGTACTTC. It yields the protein CASPGNSYEQYF.